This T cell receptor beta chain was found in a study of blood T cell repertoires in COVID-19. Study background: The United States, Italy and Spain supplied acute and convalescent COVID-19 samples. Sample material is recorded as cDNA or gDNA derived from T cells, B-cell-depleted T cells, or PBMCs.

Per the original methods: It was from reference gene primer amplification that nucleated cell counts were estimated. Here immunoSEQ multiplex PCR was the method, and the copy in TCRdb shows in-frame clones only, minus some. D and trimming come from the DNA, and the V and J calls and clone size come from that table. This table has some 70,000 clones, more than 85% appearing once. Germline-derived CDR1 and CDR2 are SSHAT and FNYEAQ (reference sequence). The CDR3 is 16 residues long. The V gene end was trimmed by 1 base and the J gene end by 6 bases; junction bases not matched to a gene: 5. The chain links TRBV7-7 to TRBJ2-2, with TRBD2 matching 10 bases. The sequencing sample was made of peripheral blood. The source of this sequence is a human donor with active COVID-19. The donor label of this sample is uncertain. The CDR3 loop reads CASSLGSLAGAGELFF. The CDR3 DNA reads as TGTGCCAGCAGCTTAGGTAGTCTAGCGGGAGCCGGGGAGCTGTTTTTT. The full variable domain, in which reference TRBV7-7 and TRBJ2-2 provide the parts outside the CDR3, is GAGVSQSPRYKVTKRGQDVTLRCDPISSHATLYWYQQALGQGPEFLTYFNYEAQPDKSGLPSDRFSAERPEGSISTLTIQRTEQRDSAMYRCASSLGSLAGAGELFFGEGSRLTVL.